A single T cell receptor (beta chain) is shown here with its context. Sequencing was performed with immunoSEQ multiplex PCR; in TCRdb, only in-frame clones are kept and a portion is missing. The table records approximately 9,000 clones, about 27% of them present only once. These data originate in a study of graft-versus-host responses after intestinal transplantation. The wider study: Once they had received anti-thymocyte globulin induction, all recipients took tacrolimus and steroids for approximately three years.

This specimen was alloreactive CD4+ T cells from a mixed lymphocyte reaction culture, taken before intestinal transplant. The sample's subset: CFSE-low proliferating T cells sorted from approximately 6-day pre-transplant mixed lymphocyte reaction (GvH or HvG direction). The source is a human patient who received an intestinal transplant.

The DNA of the CDR3 is TGTGCCAGCAGCCACGGACTTGTTTACGAGCAGTACTTC. Amino acid sequence: CASSHGLVYEQYF. The V and J genes are TRBV27 and TRBJ2-7; TRBD2 is a possible D gene (5 bases). The CDR3 extends over 13 amino acids. Germline CDR1 MNHEY, CDR2 SMNVEV (reference sequence). V lost 6 bases and J lost 4, with 13 bases in between.